This T cell receptor beta chain was recorded in a study of a mutant IDH1 vaccine in newly diagnosed glioma. Study context: Following radiotherapy alone, or alongside temozolomide cycles, vaccination was started after an interval of 4-6 weeks. Earlier treatment was radiotherapy, temozolomide, or both, with most getting both.

Indicated time point: week 47, end of study. Every single dose of the vaccine, 300 ug of mutant IDH1 20-mer peptide, came with topical imiquimod. The study enrolled donors with new WHO grade 3 or 4 IDH1-mutant, ATRX-lost astrocytomas. Using immunoSEQ multiplex PCR, the repertoire was profiled, and TCRdb retains in-frame clones only, with some absent. Of about 40,000 clones listed, 65% to 90% are singletons. The study's findings and limits: It was about 95% of patients that developed vaccine-induced immune responses.

This CDR3 contains 15 residues. With 4 bases removed from V and 0 bases from J, the gap between germline ends came to 7 bases. Germline V gene sequence: CDR1 LGHNA, CDR2 YNFKEQ. This clone was detected a few times. As yet, its antigen is unknown. The TCR originated in a man aged 18 to 29 with glioma. Some clones in this sample may be carry-over from other donors' samples. The chain links TRBV4-2 to TRBJ2-6; D uncertain. This sample comprised PBMCs, obtained from a glioma patient whose treatment included an IDH1 peptide vaccine. CDR3 nucleotides: TGTGCCAGCAGCCCCCAGTCCTCTGGGGCCAACGTCCTGACTTTC. Protein product: CASSPQSSGANVLTF.